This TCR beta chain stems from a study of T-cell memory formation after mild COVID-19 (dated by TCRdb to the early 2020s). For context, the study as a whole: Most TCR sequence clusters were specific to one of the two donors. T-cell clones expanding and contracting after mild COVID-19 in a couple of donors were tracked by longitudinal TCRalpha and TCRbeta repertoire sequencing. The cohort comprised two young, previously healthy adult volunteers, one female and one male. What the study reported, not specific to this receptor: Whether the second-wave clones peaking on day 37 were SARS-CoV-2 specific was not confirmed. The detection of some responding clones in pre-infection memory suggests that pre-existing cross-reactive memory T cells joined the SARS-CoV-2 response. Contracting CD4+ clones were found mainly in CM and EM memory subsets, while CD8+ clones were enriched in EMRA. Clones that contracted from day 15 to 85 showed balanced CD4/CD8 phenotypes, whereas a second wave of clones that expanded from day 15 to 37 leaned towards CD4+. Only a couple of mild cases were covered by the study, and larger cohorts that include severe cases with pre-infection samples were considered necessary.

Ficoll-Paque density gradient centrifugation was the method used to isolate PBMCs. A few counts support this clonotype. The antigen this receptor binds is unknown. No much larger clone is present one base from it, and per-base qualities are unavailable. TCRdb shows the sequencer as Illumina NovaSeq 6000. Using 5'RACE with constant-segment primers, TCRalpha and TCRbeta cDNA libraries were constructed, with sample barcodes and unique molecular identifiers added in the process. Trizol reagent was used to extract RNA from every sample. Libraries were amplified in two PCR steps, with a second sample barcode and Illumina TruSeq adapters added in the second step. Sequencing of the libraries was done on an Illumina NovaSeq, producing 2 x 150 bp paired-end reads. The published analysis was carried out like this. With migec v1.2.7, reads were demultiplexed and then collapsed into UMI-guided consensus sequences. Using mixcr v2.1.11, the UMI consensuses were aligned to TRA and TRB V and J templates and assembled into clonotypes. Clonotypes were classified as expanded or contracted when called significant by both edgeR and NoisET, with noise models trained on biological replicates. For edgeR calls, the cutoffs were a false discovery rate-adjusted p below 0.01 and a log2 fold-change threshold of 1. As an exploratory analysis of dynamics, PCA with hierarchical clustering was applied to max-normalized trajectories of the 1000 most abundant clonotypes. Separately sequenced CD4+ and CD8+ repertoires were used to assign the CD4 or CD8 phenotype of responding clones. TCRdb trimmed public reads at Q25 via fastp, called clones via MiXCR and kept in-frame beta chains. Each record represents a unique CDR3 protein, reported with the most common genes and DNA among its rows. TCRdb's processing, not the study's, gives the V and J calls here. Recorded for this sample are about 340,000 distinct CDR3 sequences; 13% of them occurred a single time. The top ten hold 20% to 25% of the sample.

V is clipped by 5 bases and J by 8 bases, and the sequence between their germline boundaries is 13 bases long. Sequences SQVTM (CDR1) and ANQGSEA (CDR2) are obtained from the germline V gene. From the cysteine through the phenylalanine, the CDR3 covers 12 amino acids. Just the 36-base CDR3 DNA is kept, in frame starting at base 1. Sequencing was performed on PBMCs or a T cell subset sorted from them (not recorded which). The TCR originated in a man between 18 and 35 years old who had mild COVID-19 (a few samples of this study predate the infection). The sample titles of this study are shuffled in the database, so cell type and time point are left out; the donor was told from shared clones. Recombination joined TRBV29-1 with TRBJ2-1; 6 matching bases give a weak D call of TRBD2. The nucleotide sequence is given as TGCAGCGTTTTGACTAGTTCCGATGAGCAGTTCTTC. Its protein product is CSVLTSSDEQFF.